The 8 T cell receptor beta chains given below trace back to one sample, sequenced in a study of a mutant IDH1 vaccine in newly diagnosed glioma. Generated by immunoSEQ multiplex PCR, the TCRdb table keeps only in-frame clones and is missing some. This table has tens of thousands of clones, around 90% appearing once. Their target antigens are unknown. The sample's time point: week 47, end of study. In every dose of vaccine, 300 ug of mutant IDH1 20-mer peptide was given alongside topical imiquimod. The source was PBMCs, collected from a glioma patient whose treatment included an IDH1 peptide vaccine. Receptors originate from a woman aged 40 to 55 with glioma.

V gene TRBV4-2 combines with J gene TRBJ1-2; weak D call: TRBD1 (6 bases). The CDR3 consists of 18 residues. The V end lost 2 bases, the J end lost 0 bases, and 19 bases lay between the germline ends. Germline V CDR1 and CDR2: LGHNA, YNFKEQ. The CDR3 nucleotides read TGTGCCAGCAGCCAACGTTTTATCTCAGGGGATTCTAACTATGGCTACACCTTC. Amino acid sequence: CASSQRFISGDSNYGYTF.

CDR3 sequence: CASSQDKGRTRNQPQHF. For the CDR3, the DNA is TGCGCCAGCAGCCAAGATAAGGGTCGAACACGCAATCAGCCCCAGCATTTT. This chain connects TRBV4-1 to TRBJ1-5; no firm D call. V was clipped by 0 bases and J by 2 bases, with 14 bases between them. From germline, CDR1 is MGHRA and CDR2 YSYEKL. The CDR3 has 17 amino acids.

The chain is built from TRBV6-1 and TRBJ1-1; 12 bases fit TRBD1. The CDR3 length is 15 residues. V lost 3 bases and J lost 6; bases outside the gene matches: 5. Germline-derived CDR1 and CDR2 are MNHNS and SASEGT. CDR3 coding DNA: TGTGCCAGCAGTGACTGGGGACAGGGGGCCCCTGAAGCTTTCTTT. It codes for CASSDWGQGAPEAFF.

The chain couples TRBV5-6 to TRBJ2-3; D is unresolved. Trimming took 4 bases from V and 1 from J, leaving 13 bases between them. CDR3 length equals 15 residues. CDR1 and CDR2 from the germline V gene are SGHDT and YYEEEE. The DNA for the CDR3 is TGTGCCAGCAGCCTATACTCCCCCGGCACAGATACGCAGTATTTT. It codes for CASSLYSPGTDTQYF.

The genes are TRBV5-8 and TRBJ2-2; TRBD2 might be the D (5 bases). Trimming pared 0 bases from V and 7 bases from J, leaving 10 bases between. Germline lookup yields CDR1 SGHTS and CDR2 YDEGEE. The CDR3 contains 14 residues. The CDR3 region is CASSLDGSYGELFF. DNA of the CDR3: TGTGCCAGCAGCTTGGATGGGAGTTACGGGGAGCTGTTTTTT.

This clone was recorded a few times. The chain combines TRBV5-1 with TRBJ2-1; D gene uncertain. V dropped 0 bases and J dropped 3 bases, with 7 bases sitting between them. In germline, CDR1 is SGHRS, CDR2 YFSETQ. The CDR3 contains 14 residues. In nucleotides, the CDR3 is TGCGCCAGCAGCTTGGAGCAGATCTACAATGAGCAGTTCTTC. Translated, it gives CASSLEQIYNEQFF.

This clone was seen just once. This rearrangement joins TRBV4-3 to TRBJ1-1, with D tentatively TRBD1 (6 bases). Germline V CDR1 and CDR2: LGHNA, YSLEER. The CDR3 runs to 17 residues. Deletions cut 0 bases from V and 0 bases from J, with 14 bases between. As DNA, the CDR3 is TGCGCCAGCAGCCAAGATCTCGCAGGGGACCTGAACACTGAAGCTTTCTTT. It is translated as CASSQDLAGDLNTEAFF.

This clone was detected only once. The V and J genes are TRBV4-2 and TRBJ2-1, with 8 bases that match TRBD2. The CDR3 spans 17 residues. J lost 5 bases, V lost 1 base, and 10 bases had no gene match. From germline, CDR1 is LGHNA and CDR2 YNFKEQ. CDR3 sequence reads: CASSQAQVAGIHNEQFF. The CDR3 nucleotides read TGTGCCAGCAGCCAAGCCCAGGTAGCGGGGATTCACAATGAGCAGTTCTTC.